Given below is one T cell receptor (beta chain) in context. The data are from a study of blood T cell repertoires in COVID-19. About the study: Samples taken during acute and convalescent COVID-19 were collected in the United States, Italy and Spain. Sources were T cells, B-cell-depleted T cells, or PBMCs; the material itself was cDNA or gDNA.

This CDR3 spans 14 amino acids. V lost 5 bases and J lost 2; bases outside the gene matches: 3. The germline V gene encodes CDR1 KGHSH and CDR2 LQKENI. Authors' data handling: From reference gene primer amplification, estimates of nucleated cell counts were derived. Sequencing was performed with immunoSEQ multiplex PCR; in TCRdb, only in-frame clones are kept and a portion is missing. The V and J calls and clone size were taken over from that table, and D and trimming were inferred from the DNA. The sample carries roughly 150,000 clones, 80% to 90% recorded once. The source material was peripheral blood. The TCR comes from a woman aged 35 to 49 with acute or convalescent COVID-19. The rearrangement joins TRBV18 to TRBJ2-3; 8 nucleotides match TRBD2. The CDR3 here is CASSGLADTDTQYF. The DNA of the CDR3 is TGTGCCAGCTCAGGACTAGCCGACACAGATACGCAGTATTTT.